Listed here are 2 T cell receptor beta chains from one sample, sequenced in a study of post-analysis software for immune sequencing data (dated by TCRdb to the mid-2010s). The full study reports these points: Significantly higher frequencies in patients than in controls were found for a few TRBV segments, including TRBV5-6, TRBV5-1 and TRBV20-1.

Preparation of the library involved PCR. The instrument given in TCRdb is Illumina HiSeq 2500. Unique molecular identifiers were incorporated into TCR beta cDNA libraries to reduce PCR and sequencing biases. The public reads were reprocessed in TCRdb via fastp at Q25 and MiXCR, keeping in-frame beta chains. Rows are unified per CDR3 protein, each entry keeping the most common DNA and genes. The sample table records hundreds of thousands of distinct CDR3 sequences; 44% of these occur just once. The ten largest clones represent more than 1.5% of the sample. Antigens of these TCRs are unknown. The sequencing sample was made of blood. The receptors originated from a girl aged 5-17 years with multiple sclerosis.

This clonotype turned up a few times. The chain couples TRBV6-1 to TRBJ2-1; possible D gene TRBD1, 5 bases. The CDR3 is 14 residues long. V lost 3 bases, J lost 1 base, and 7 bases lay in between. Per germline, CDR1 MNHNS and CDR2 SASEGT. CDR3 sequence: CASSEAGSYNEQFF. The CDR3 DNA follows: TGTGCCAGCAGTGAGGCAGGGTCCTACAATGAGCAGTTCTTC.

A remark on this clonotype: The junction and the germline gene differ at one end; a read error may be behind it. V gene TRBV11-1 combines with J gene TRBJ2-2; weak D call: TRBD2 (6 bases). The length of the CDR3 is 13 residues. CDR1 and CDR2 from the germline V gene are SGHAT and FQDESV (reference sequence). The CDR3: CASSFGEAGELFF. The CDR3 nucleotides read TGTGCCAGTAGCTTTGGGGAGGCCGGGGAGCTGTTTTTT. The entire variable domain, with the rest obtained from reference TRBV11-1 and TRBJ2-2, is as follows: EAEVAQSPRYKITEKSQAVAFWCDPISGHATLYWYRQILGQGPELLVQFQDESVVDDSQLPKDRFSAERLKGVDSTLKIQPAELGDSAMYLCASSFGEAGELFFGEGSRLTVL.